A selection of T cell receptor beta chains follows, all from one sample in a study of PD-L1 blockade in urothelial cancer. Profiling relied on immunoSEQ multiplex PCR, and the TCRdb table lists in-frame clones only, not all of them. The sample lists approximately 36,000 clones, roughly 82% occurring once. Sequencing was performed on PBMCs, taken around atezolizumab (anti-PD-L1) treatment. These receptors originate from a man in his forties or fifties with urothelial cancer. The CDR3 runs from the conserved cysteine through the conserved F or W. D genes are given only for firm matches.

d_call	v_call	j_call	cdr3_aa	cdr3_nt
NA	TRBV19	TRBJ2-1	CASSIGWQGGNEQFF	TGTGCCAGTAGTATCGGGTGGCAGGGGGGCAATGAGCAGTTCTTC
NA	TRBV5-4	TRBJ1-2	CASSPQGNLNNYGYTF	TGTGCCAGCAGCCCCCAGGGAAATCTCAACAACTATGGCTACACCTTC
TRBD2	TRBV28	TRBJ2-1	CASSALAPYNEQFF	TGTGCCAGCAGTGCACTAGCGCCCTACAATGAGCAGTTCTTC
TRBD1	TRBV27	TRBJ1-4	CASSFGTGVEKLFF	TGTGCCAGCAGTTTTGGGACAGGGGTTGAAAAACTGTTTTTT
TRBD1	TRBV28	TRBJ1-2	CASQGGLGGYGYTF	TGTGCCAGCCAGGGGGGCCTCGGGGGCTATGGCTACACCTTC
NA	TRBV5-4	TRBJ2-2	CASSLEVLGSPRSGELFF	TGTGCCAGCAGCTTGGAGGTGCTAGGAAGCCCTCGCTCCGGGGAGCTGTTTTTT
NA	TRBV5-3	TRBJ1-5	CARSSRVSNQPQHF	TGTGCCAGAAGCTCCAGGGTTAGCAATCAGCCCCAGCATTTT
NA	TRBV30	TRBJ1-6	CAWDSGTYNSPLHF	TGTGCCTGGGACTCCGGGACCTATAATTCACCCCTCCACTTT
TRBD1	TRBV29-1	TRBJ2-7	CSVAPGQGSYEQYF	TGCAGCGTCGCTCCGGGACAGGGTTCCTACGAGCAGTACTTC
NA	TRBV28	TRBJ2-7	CASSPSRRRVSYEQYF	TGTGCCAGCAGTCCTTCGAGAAGGAGGGTCTCCTACGAGCAGTACTTC